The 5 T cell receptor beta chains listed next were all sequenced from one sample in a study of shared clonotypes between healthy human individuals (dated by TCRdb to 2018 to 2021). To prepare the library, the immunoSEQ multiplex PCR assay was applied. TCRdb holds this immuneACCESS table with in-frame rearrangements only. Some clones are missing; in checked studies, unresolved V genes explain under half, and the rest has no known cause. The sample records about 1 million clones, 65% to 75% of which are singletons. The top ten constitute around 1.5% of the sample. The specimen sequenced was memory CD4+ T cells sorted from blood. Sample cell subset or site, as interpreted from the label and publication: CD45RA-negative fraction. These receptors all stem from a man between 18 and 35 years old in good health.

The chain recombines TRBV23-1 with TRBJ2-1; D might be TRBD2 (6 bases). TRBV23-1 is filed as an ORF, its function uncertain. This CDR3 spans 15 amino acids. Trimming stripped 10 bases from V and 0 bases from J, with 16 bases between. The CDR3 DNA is TGCGCCATCGAGCCGGGACTCAGCTCCTACAATGAGCAGTTCTTC. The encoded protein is CAIEPGLSSYNEQFF.

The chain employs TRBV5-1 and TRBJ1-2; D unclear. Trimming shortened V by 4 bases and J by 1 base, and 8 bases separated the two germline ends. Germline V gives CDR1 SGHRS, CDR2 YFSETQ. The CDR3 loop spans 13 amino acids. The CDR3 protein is CASSLGNNYGYTF. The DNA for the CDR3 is TGCGCCAGCAGCCTAGGAAATAACTATGGCTACACCTTC.

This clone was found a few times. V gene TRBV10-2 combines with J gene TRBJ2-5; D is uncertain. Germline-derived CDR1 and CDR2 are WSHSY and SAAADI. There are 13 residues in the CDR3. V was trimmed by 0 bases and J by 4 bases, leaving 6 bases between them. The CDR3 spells CASSESTVETQYF. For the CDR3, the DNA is TGCGCCAGCAGTGAGTCGACGGTAGAGACCCAGTACTTC.

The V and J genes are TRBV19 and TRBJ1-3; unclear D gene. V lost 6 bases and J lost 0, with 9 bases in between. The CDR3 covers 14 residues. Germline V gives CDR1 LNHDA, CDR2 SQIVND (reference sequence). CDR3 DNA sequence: TGTGCCAGTAGGCCGCAGTCCTCTGGAAACACCATATATTTT. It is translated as CASRPQSSGNTIYF.

The CDR3 coding sequence is TGTGCCAGCTCGTATACAGGGTCCGATGGCTACACCTTC. It encodes CASSYTGSDGYTF. This sequence joins TRBV18 and TRBJ1-2, with D perhaps TRBD1 (6 bases). Trimming took 6 bases from V and 6 from J, leaving 14 bases between them. The V gene's germline CDR1 is KGHSH and CDR2 LQKENI. There are 13 residues in the CDR3.